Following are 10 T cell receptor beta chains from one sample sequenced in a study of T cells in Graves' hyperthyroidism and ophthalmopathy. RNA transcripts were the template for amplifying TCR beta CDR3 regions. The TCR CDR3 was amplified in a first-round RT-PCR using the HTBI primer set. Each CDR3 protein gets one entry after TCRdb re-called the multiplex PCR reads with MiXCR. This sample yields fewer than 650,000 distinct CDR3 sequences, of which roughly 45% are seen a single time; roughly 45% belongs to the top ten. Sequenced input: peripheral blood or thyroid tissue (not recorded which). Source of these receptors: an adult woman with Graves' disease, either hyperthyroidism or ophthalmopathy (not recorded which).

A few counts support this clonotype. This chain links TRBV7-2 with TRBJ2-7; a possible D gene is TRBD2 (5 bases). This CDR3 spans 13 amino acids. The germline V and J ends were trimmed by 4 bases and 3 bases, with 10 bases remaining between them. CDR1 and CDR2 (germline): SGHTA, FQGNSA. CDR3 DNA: TGTGCCAGCAGCTACCAGCGGCACTACGAGCAGTACTTC. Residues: CASSYQRHYEQYF. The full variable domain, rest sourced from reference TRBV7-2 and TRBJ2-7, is GAGVSQSPSNKVTEKGKDVELRCDPISGHTALYWYRQSLGQGLEFLIYFQGNSAPDKSGLPSDRFSAERTGGSVSTLTIQRTQQEDSAVYLCASSYQRHYEQYFGPGTRLTVT.

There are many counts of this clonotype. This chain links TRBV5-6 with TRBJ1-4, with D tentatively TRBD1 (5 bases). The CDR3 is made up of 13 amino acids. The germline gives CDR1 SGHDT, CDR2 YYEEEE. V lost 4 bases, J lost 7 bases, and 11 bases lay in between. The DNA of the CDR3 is TGTGCCAGCAGCAAGGACACTCGTGAAAAACTGTTTTTT. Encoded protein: CASSKDTREKLFF. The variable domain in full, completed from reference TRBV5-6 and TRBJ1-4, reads DAGVTQSPTHLIKTRGQQVTLRCSPKSGHDTVSWYQQALGQGPQFIFQYYEEEERQRGNFPDRFSGHQFPNYSSELNVNALLLGDSALYLCASSKDTREKLFFGSGTQLSVL.

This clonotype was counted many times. CDR3 sequence (DNA): TGTGCCAGCACTAGGGGTTCGGCGAACACTGAAGCTTTCTTT. Residues: CASTRGSANTEAFF. This chain uses TRBV6-2 or TRBV6-3 with TRBJ1-1; a possible D gene is TRBD1 (5 bases). The CDR3 covers 14 residues. CDR1 MNHEY and CDR2 SVGEGT come from the germline V gene. V was trimmed by 7 bases and J by 1 base, leaving 13 bases between them.

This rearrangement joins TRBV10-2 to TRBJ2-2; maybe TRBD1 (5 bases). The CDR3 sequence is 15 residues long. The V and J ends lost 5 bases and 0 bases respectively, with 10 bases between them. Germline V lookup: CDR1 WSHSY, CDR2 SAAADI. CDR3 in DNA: TGCGCCAGCAGTCTGGACATCTCGAACACCGGGGAGCTGTTTTTT. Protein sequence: CASSLDISNTGELFF.

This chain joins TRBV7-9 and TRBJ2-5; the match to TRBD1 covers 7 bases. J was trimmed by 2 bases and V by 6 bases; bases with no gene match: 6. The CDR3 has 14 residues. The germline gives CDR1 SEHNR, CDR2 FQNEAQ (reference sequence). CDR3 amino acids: CASRSGTVQETQYF. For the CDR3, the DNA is TGTGCCAGCAGGTCCGGGACAGTGCAAGAGACCCAGTACTTC.

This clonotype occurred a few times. CDR3 nucleotide sequence: TGTGCCACCAGCCCCCGGGAGGGGAATAATTCACCCCTCCACTTT. Its protein is CATSPREGNNSPLHF. The chain links TRBV15 to TRBJ1-6; possible D gene TRBD1, 5 bases. The V gene's germline CDR1 is LNHNV and CDR2 YYDKDF (reference sequence). V gave up 5 bases and J gave up 5 bases, with 13 bases separating them. There are 15 residues in the CDR3.

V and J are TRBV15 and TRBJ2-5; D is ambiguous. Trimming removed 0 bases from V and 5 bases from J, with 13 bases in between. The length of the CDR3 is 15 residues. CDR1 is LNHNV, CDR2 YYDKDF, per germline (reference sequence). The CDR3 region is CATSREDAAGETQYF. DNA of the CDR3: TGTGCCACCAGCAGAGAGGACGCCGCCGGGGAGACCCAGTACTTC.

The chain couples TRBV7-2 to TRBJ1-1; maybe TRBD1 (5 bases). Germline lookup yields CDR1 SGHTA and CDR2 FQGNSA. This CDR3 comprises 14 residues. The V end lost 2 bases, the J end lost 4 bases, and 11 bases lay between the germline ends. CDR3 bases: TGTGCCAGCAGCTTATGGGGTGGGACCACTGAAGCTTTCTTT. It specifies CASSLWGGTTEAFF.

Written as DNA, the CDR3 is TGTGCCAGCAGTGGGGACGGACGTTCACCCCTCCACTTT. Its protein product is CASSGDGRSPLHF. The chain links TRBV2 to TRBJ1-6; TRBD1 is a possible D gene (5 bases). Trimming took off 4 bases at V and 9 bases at J, with 10 bases between the two ends. Germline assignment: CDR1 SNHLY and CDR2 FYNNEI. The CDR3 contains 13 residues.

CDR3 in amino acids: CASCPGGTETGELFF. CDR3 coding DNA: TGTGCCAGCTGCCCCGGCGGGACAGAGACCGGGGAGCTGTTTTTT. V gene TRBV2 combines with J gene TRBJ2-2; TRBD1 might be the D (7 bases). Germline CDR1 is SNHLY and CDR2 is FYNNEI. This CDR3 has 15 amino acids. Trimming removed 8 bases at V and 5 bases at J, with 18 bases between.